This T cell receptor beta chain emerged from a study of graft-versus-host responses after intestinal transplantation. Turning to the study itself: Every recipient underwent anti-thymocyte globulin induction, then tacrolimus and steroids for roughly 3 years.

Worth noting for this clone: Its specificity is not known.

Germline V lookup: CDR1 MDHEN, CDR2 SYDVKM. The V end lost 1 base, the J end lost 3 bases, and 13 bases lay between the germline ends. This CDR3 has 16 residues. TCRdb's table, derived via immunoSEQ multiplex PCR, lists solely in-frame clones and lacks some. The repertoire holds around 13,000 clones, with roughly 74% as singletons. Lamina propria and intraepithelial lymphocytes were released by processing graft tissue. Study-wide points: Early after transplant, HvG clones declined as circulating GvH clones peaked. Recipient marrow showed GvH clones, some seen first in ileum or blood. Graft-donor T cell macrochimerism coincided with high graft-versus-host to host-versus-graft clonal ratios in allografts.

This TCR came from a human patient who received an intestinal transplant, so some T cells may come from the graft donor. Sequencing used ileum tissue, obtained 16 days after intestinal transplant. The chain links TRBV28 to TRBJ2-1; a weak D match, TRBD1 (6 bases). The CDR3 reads CASSLLGTTNYNEQFF. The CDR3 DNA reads TGTGCCAGCAGTTTATTAGGGACAACAAACTACAATGAGCAGTTCTTC.